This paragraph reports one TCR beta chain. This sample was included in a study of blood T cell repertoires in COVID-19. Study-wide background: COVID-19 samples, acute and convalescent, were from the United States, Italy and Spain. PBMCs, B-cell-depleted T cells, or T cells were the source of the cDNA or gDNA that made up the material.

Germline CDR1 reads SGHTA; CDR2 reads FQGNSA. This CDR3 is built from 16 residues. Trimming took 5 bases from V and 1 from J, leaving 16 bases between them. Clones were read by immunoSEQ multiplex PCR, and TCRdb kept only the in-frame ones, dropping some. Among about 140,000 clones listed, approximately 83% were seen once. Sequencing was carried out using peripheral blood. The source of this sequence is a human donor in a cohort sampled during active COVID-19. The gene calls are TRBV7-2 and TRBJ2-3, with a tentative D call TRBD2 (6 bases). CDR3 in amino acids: CASSTRAVAGTDTQYF. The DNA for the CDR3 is TGTGCCAGCAGCACCCGGGCGGTAGCGGGCACAGATACGCAGTATTTT.